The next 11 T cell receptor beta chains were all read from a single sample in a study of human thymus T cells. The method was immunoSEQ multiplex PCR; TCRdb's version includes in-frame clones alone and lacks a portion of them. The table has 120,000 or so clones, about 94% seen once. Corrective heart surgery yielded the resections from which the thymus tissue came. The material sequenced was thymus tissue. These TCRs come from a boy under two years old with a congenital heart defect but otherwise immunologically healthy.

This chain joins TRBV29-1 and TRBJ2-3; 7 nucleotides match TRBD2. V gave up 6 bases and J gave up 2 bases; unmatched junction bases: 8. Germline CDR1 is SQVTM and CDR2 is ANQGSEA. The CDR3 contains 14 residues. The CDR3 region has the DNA TGCAGCGTCAAACCGGGACTATCCACAGATACGCAGTATTTT. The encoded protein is CSVKPGLSTDTQYF.

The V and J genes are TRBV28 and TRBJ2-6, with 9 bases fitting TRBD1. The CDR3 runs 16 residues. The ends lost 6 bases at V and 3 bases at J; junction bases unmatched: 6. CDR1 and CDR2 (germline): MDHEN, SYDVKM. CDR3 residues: CASSTTGGHGANVLTF. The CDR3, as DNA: TGTGCCAGCAGCACTACAGGGGGCCATGGGGCCAACGTCCTGACTTTC.

CDR3: CASSGQLGDTEAFF. The DNA of the CDR3 is TGTGCCAGCAGCGGACAGTTGGGAGACACTGAAGCTTTCTTT. This chain links TRBV5-4 with TRBJ1-1, with D possibly TRBD1 on 6 matching bases. Germline loops: CDR1 SGHNT, CDR2 YYREEE (reference sequence). V shed 4 bases and J shed 3 bases, with 13 bases lying between them. CDR3 length: 14 residues.

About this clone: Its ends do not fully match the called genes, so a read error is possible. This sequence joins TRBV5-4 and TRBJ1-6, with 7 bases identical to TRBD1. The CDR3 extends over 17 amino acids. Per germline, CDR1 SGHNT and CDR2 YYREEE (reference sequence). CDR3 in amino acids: CASSFRDSIPANSSLHF. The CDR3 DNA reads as TGTGCCAGCAGCTTTCGGGACAGCATCCCAGCTAATTCATCCCTCCACTTT.

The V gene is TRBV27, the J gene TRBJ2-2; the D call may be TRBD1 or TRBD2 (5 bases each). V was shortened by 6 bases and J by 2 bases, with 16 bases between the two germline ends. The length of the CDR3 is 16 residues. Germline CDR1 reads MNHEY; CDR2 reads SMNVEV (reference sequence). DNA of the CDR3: TGTGCCAGCAGACCCAGGGCGGACTTAAACACCGGGGAGCTGTTTTTT. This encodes CASRPRADLNTGELFF.

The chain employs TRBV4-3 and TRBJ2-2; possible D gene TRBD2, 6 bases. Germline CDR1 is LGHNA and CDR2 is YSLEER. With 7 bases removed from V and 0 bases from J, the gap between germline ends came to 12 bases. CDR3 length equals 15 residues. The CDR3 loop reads CASTSGDPNTGELFF. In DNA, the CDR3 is TGCGCCAGCACCTCGGGGGACCCGAACACCGGGGAGCTGTTTTTT.

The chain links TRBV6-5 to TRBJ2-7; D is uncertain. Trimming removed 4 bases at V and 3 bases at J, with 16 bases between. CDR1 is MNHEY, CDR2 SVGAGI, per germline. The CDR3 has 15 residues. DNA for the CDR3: TGTGCCAGCAGTTCCCTTTTGGACGGTTTCTACGAGCAGTACTTC. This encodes CASSSLLDGFYEQYF.

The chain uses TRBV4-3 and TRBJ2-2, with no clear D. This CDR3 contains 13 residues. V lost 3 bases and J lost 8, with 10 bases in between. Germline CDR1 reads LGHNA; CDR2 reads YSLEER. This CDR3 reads CASSQSYIGELFF. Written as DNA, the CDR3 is TGCGCCAGCAGCCAGAGTTACATTGGGGAGCTGTTTTTT.

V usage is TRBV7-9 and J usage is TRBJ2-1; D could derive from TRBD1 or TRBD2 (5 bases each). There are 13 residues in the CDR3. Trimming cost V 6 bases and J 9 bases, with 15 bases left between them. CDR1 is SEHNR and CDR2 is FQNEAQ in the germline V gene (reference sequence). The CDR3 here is CASRCSGTVEQFF. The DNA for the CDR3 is TGTGCCAGCAGATGCTCGGGGACGGTTGAGCAGTTCTTC.

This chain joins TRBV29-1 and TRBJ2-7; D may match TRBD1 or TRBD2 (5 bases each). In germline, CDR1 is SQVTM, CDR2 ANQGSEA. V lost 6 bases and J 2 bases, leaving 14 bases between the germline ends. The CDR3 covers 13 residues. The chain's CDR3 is CSVLGTRPYEQYF. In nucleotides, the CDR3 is TGCAGCGTCTTGGGGACCAGACCCTACGAGCAGTACTTC.

The CDR3 spells CSALGVRSYTF. The CDR3 nucleotides read TGCAGTGCCCTCGGGGTTCGGAGCTACACCTTC. The chain links TRBV20-1 to TRBJ1-2; D gene uncertain. The CDR3 consists of 11 residues. Trimming shortened V by 6 bases and J by 9 bases, and 14 bases separated the two germline ends. CDR1 and CDR2 from the germline V gene are DFQATT and SNEGSKA (reference sequence).